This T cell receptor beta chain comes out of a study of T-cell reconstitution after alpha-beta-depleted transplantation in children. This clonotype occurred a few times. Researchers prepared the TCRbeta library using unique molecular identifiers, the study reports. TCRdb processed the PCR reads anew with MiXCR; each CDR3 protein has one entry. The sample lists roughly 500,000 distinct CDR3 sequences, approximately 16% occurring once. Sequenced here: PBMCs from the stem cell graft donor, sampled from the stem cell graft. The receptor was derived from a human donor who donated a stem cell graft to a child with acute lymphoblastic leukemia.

CDR3 sequence reads: CASSPGHKSKLFF. The CDR3 DNA sequence: TGTGCCAGCAGTCCTGGACACAAATCAAAACTGTTTTTT. This chain joins TRBV27 and TRBJ1-4, with D possibly TRBD1 on 5 matching bases. The V end was cut by 5 bases, the J end by 10 bases, with 14 bases between. CDR3 length equals 13 residues. The germline CDR1 and CDR2 sequences are MNHEY and SMNVEV (reference sequence).